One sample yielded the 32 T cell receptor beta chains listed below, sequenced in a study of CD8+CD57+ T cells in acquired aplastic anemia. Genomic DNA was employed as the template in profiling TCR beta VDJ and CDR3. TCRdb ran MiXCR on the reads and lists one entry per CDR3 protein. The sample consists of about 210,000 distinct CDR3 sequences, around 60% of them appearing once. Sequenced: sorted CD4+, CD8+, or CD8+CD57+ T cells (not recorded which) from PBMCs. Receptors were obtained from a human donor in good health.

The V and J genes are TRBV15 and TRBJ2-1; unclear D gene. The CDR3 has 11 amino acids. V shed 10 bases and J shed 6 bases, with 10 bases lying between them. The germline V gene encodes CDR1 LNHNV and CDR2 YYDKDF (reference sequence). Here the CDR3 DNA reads TGTGCCAGCAGTGAAGTCAATGAGCAGTTCTTC. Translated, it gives CASSEVNEQFF.

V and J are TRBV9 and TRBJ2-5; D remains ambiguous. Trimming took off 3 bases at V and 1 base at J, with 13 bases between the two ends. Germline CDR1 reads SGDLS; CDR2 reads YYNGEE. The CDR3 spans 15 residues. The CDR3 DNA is TGTGCCAGCAGCGCCACTGGACGGATCCAAGAGACCCAGTACTTC. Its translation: CASSATGRIQETQYF.

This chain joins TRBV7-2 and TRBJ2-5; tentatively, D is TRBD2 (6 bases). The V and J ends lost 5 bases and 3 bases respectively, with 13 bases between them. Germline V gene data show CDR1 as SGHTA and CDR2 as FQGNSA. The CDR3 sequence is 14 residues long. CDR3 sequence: CASSQMSGEETQYF. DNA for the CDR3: TGTGCCAGCAGCCAGATGTCGGGGGAAGAGACCCAGTACTTC.

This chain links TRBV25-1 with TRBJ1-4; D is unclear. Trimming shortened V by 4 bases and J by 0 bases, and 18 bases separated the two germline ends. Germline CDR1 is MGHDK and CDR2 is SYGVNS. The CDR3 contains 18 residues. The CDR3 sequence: CASSARDAAEATNEKLFF. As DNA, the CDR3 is TGTGCCAGCAGTGCTAGAGATGCAGCCGAGGCAACTAATGAAAAACTGTTTTTT.

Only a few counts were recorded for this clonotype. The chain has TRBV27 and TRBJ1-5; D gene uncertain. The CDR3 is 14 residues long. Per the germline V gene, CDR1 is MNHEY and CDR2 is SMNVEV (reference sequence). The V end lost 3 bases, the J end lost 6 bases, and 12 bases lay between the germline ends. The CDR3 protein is CASSFSPDGQPQHF. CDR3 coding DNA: TGTGCCAGCAGTTTTTCCCCGGACGGTCAGCCCCAGCATTTT.

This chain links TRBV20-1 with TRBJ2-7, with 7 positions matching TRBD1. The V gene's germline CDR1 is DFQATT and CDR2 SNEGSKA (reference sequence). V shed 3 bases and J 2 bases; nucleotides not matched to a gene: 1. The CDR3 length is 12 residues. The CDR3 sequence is CSARTGTYEQYF. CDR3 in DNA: TGCAGTGCTAGGACAGGGACCTACGAGCAGTACTTC.

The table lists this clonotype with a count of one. Here the CDR3 DNA reads TGTGCCACCAGAACCCGGGGAGGGAACTATGGCTACACCTTC. This sequence encodes CATRTRGGNYGYTF. The chain combines TRBV15 with TRBJ1-2, with D unclear. Germline V gene sequence: CDR1 LNHNV, CDR2 YYDKDF (reference sequence). Trimming stripped 6 bases from V and 2 bases from J, with 13 bases between. This CDR3 comprises 14 residues.

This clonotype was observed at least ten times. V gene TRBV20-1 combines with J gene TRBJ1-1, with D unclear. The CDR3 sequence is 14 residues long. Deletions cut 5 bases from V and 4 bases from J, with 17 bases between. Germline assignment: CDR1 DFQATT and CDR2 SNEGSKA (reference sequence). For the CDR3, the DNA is TGCAGTGCTTCGCGGGCAGGTGGGGTCACTGAAGCTTTCTTT. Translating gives CSASRAGGVTEAFF.

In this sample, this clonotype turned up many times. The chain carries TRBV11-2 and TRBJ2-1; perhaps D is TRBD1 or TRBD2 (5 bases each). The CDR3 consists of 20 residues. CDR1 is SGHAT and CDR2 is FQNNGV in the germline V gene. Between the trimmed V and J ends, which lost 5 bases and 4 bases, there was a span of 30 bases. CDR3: CASSANTWLGGSPAYNEQFF. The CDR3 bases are TGTGCCAGCAGCGCAAACACTTGGCTTGGGGGATCCCCTGCTTACAATGAGCAGTTCTTC.

Written as DNA, the CDR3 is TGTGCCAGCAGACGAACCCCTTACAGTGAAGCTTTCTTT. As protein: CASRRTPYSEAFF. The rearrangement links TRBV28 to TRBJ1-1; D uncertain. Germline lookup yields CDR1 MDHEN and CDR2 SYDVKM. The CDR3 totals 13 residues. Trimming pared 6 bases from V and 7 bases from J, leaving 15 bases between.

For the CDR3, the DNA is TGTGCCAGCAAGGGGCAGCTTGGGATCGGGGAGCTGTTTTTT. Its protein product is CASKGQLGIGELFF. The V gene is TRBV2, the J gene TRBJ2-2; D is possibly TRBD1 (5 bases). The length of the CDR3 is 14 residues. V lost 7 bases, J lost 7 bases, and 16 bases lay in between. CDR1 and CDR2 from the germline V gene are SNHLY and FYNNEI.

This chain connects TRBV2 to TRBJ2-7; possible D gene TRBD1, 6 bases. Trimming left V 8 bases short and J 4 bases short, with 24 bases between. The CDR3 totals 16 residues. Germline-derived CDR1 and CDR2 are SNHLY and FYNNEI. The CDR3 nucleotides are TGTGCCAGCGGAACCATCGGTCGGACAGAAGGTTACGAGCAGTACTTC. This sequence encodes CASGTIGRTEGYEQYF.

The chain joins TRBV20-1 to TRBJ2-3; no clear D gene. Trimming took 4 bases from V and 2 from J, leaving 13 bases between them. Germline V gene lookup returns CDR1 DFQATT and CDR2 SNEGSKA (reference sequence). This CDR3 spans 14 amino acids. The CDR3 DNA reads TGCAGTGCTACCCGAGAGCAAGCCACAGATACGCAGTATTTT. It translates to CSATREQATDTQYF.

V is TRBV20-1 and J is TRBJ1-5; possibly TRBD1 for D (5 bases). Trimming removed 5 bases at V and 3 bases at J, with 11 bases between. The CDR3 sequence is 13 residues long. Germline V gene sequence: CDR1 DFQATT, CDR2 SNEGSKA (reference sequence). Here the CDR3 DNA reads TGCAGTGCTGAGGACACGTTCAATCAGCCCCAGCATTTT. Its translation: CSAEDTFNQPQHF.

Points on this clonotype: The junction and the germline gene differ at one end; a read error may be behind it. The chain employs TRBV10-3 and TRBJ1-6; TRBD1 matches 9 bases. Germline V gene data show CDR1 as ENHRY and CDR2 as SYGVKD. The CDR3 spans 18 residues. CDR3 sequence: CAISEGTGSSSYNSPLRF. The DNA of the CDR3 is TGTGCCATCAGCGAAGGGACAGGGTCGTCGTCCTATAATTCACCCCTCCGCTTT.

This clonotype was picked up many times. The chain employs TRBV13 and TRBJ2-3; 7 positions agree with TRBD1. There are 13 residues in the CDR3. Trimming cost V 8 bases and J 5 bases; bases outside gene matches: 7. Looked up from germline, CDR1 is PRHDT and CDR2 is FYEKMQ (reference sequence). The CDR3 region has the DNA TGTGCCAGCCTTGGACAGGCGGGAGATACGCAGTATTTT. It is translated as CASLGQAGDTQYF.

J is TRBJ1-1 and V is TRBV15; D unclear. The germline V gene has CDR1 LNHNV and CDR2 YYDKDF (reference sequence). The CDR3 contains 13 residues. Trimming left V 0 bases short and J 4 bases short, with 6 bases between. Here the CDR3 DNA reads TGTGCCACCAGCAGAGATCCAGCCACTGAAGCTTTCTTT. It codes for CATSRDPATEAFF.

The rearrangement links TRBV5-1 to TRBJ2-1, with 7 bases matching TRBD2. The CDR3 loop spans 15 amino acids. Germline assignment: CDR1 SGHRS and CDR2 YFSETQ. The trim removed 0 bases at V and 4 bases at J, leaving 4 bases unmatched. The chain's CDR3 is CASSLGGGIYNEQFF. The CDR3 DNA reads TGCGCCAGCAGCTTGGGGGGGGGTATATACAATGAGCAGTTCTTC.

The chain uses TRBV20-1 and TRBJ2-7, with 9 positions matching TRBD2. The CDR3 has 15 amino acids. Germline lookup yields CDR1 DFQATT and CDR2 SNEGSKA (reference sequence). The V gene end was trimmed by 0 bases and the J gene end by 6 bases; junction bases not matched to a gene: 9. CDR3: CSARERGGAGGEQYF. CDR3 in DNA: TGCAGTGCTAGAGAGCGGGGGGGGGCCGGAGGCGAGCAGTACTTC.

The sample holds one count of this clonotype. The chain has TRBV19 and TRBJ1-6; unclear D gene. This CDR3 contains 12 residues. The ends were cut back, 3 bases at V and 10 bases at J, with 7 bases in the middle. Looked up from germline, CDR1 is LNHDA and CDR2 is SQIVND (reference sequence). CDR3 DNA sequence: TGTGCCAGTAGTATGGTCAAGTCACCCCTCCACTTT. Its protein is CASSMVKSPLHF.

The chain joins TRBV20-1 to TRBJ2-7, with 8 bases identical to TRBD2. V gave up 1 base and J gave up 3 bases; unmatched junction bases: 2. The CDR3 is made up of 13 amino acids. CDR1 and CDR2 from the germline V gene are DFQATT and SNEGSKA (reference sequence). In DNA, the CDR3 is TGCAGTGCTAGAGCCAGCGGGAGCTACGAGCAGTACTTC. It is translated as CSARASGSYEQYF.

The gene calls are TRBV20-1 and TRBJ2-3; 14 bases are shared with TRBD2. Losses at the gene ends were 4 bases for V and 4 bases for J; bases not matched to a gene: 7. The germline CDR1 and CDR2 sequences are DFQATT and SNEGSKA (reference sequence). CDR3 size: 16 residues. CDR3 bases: TGCAGTGCTACGGGACTAGCGGGAGAGAGATCAGATACGCAGTATTTT. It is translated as CSATGLAGERSDTQYF.

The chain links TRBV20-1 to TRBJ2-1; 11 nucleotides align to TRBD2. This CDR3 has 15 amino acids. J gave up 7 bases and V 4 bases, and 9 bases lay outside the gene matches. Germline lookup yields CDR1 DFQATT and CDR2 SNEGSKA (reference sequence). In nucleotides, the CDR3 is TGCAGTGCTATCCTAGCGGGAGGACGGGGAAATGAGCAGTTCTTC. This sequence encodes CSAILAGGRGNEQFF.

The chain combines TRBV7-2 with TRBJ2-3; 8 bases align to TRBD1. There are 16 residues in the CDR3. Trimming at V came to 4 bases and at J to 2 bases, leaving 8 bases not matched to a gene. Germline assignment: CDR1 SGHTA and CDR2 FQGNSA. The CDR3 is CASSSAGTGTTDTQYF. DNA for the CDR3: TGTGCCAGCAGCTCGGCCGGGACAGGAACCACAGATACGCAGTATTTT.

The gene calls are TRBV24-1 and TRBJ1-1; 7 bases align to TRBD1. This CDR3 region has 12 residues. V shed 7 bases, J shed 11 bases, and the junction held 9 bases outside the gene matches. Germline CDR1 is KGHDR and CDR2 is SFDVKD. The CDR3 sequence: CATSRDSPKAFF. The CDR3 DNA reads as TGTGCCACCAGCCGGGACAGCCCCAAGGCTTTCTTT.

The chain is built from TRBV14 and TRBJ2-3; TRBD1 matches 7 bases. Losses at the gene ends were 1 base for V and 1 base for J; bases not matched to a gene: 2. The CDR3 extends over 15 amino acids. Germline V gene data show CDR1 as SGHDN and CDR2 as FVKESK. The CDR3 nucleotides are TGTGCCAGCAGCCAAGTGGGACAGCGCACAGATACGCAGTATTTT. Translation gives CASSQVGQRTDTQYF.

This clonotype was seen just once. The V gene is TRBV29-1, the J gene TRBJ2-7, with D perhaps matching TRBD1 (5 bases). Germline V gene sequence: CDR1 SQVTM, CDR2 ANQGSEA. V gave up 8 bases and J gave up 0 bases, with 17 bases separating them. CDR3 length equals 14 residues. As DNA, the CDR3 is TGCAGCTCACCAAGTCAGGGATCCTCCTACGAGCAGTACTTC. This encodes CSSPSQGSSYEQYF.

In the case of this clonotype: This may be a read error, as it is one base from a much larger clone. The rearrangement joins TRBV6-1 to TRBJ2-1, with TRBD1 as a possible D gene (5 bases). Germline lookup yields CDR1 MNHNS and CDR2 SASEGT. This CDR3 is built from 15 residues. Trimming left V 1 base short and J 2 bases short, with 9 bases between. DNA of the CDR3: TGTGCCAGCAGTGAAGGCAGGGTCCCCTACAATGAGCAGTTCTTC. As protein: CASSEGRVPYNEQFF.

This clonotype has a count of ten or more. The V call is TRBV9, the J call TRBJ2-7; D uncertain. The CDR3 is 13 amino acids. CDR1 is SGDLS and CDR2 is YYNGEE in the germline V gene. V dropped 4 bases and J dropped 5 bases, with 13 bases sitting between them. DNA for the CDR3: TGTGCCAGCAGCCCACCTTTGGTCAACGAGCAGTACTTC. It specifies CASSPPLVNEQYF.

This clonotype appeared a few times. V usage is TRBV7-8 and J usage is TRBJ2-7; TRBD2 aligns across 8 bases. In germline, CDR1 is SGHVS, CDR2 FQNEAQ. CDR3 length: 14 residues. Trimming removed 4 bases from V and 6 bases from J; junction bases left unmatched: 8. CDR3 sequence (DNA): TGTGCCAGCAGCTCCGTGCGGGGGGATTCCGAGCAGTACTTC. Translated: CASSSVRGDSEQYF.

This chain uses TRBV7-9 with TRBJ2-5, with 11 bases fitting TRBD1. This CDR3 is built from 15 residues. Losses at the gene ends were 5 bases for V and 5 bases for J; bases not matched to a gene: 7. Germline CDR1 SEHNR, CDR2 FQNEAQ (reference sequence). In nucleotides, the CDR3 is TGTGCCAGCAGCCGAGGGACAGGGGGGTTGGAGACCCAGTACTTC. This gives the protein CASSRGTGGLETQYF.

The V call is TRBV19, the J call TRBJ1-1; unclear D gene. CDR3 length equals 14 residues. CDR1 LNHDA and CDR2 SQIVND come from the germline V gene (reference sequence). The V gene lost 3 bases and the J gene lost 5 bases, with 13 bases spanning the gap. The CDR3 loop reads CASSILSEATEAFF. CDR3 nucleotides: TGTGCCAGTAGTATTTTATCAGAGGCGACTGAAGCTTTCTTT.